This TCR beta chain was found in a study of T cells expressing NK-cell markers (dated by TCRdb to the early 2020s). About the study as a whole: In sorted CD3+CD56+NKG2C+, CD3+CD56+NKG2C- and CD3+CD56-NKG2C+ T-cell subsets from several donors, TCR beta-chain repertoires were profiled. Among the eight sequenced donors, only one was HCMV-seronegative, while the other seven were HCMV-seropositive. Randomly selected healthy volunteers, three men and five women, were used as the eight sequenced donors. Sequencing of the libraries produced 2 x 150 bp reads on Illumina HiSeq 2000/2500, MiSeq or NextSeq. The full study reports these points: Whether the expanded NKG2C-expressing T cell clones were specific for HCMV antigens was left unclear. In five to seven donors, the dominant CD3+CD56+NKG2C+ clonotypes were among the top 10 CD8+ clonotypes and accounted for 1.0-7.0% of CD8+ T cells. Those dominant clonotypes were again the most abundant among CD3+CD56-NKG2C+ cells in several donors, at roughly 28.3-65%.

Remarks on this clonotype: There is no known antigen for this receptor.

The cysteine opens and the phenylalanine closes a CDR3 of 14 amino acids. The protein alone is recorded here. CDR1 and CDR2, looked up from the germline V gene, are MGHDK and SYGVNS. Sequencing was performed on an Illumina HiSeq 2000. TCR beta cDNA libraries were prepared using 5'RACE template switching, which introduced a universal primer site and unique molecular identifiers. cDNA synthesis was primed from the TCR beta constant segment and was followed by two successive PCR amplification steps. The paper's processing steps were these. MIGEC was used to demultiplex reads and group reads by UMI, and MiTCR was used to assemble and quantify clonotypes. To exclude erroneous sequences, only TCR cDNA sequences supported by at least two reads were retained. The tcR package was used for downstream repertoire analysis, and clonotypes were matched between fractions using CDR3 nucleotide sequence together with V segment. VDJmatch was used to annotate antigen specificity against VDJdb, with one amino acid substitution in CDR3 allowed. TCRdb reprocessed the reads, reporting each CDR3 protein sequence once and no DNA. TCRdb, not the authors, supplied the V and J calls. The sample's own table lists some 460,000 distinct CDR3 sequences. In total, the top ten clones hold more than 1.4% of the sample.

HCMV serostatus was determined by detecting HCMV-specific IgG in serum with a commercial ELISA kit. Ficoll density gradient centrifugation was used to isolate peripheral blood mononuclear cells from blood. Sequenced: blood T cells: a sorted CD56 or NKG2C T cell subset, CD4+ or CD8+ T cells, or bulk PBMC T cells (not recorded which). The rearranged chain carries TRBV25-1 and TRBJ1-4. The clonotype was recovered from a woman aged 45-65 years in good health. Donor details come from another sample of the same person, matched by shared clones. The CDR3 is CASSEQGGGQKLFF.